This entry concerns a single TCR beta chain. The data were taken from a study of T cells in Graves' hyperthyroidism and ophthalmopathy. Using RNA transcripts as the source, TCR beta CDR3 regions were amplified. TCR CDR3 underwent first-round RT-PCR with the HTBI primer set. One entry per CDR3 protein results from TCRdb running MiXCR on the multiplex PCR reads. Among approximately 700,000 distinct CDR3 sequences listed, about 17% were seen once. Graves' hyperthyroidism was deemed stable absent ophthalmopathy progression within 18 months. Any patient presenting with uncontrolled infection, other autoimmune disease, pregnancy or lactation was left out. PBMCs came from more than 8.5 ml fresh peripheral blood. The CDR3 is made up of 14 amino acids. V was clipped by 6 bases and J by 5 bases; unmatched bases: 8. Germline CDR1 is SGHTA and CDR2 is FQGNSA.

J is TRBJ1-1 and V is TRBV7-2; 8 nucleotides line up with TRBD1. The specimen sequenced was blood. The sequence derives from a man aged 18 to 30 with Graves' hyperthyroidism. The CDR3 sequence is CASRFGQGPTEAFF. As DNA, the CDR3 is TGTGCCAGCAGATTTGGACAGGGCCCAACTGAAGCTTTCTTT.